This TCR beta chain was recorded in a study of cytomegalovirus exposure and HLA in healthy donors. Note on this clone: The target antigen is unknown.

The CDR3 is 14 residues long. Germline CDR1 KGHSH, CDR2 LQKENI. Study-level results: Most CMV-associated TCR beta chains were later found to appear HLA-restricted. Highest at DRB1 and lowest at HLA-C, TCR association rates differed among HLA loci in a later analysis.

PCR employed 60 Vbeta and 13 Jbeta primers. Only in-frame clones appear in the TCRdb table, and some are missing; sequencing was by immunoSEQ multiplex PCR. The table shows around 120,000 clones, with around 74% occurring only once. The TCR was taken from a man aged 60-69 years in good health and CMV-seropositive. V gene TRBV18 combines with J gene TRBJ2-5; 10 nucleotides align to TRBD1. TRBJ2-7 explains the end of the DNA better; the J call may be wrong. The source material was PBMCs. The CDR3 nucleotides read TGTGCCAGCTCACACGGACAGGGGGACTACGAGCAGTACTTC. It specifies CASSHGQGDYEQYF.